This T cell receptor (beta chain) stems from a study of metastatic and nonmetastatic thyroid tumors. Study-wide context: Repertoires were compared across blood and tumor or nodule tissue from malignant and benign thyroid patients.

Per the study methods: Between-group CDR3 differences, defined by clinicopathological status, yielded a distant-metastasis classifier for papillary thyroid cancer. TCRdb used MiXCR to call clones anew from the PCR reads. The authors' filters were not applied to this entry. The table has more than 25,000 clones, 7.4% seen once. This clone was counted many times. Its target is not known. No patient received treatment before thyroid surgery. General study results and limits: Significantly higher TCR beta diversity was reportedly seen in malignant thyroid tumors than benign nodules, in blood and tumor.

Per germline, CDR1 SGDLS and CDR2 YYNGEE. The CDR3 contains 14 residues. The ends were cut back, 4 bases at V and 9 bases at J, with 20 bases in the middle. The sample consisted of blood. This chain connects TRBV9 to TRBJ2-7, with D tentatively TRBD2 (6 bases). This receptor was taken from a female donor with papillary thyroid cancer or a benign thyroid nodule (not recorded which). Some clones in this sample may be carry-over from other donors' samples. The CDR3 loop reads CASSPGLRGERQYF. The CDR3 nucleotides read TGTGCCAGCAGCCCCGGACTACGAGGCGAGCGGCAGTACTTC.